Included here is one T cell receptor beta chain sequence, with context. Its target antigen remains unknown. No base quality information exists; no much larger clone differs at one position. These data belong to a study of blood T cell repertoires in COVID-19 (TCRdb year 2020). With regard to the full study: Samples from collaborators originated in the United States, Italy and Spain and spanned both the acute and convalescent phases of COVID-19. The repertoires were released in a freely available public database intended as a resource for research on the immune response to SARS-CoV-2. Where available, HLA class I and class II types were obtained from metadata supplied by the sample provider rather than from assay-based typing. Nearly every sample came with metadata listing a de-identified subject ID, COVID-19 status, age in years and sex. Samples were obtained from the ongoing ImmuneRACE study (first 160 participants) and from some 1,300 subjects provided by 6 global collaborators. The prospective study material was composed of cDNA or gDNA derived from T cells, B-cell-depleted T cells, or PBMCs. The dataset comprised deeply sampled blood TCRbeta repertoires from subjects exposed to, actively infected with, or recovered from COVID-19.

Reading the germline V gene (reference sequence) gives CDR1 LNHNV and CDR2 YYDKDF. From the cysteine up to the phenylalanine, the CDR3 has a length of 13 residues. The DNA shown is the 39-base CDR3, in frame from base 1. The junction shows trimming of 6 bases on V and 5 bases on J, and the gene matches do not reach 4 bases of it. Study-wide findings and limitations: The amount of clinical and demographic metadata varied by source and participant and was provided uncurated.

TCRbeta CDR3 regions were amplified from genomic DNA by means of the immunoSEQ Assay, a bias-controlled multiplex PCR. For the original study's pipeline: The number of nucleated cells in each sample was estimated by amplification of reference gene primers within the assay. Sequence reads were collapsed and filtered to measure the absolute abundance of every unique TCRbeta CDR3 rearrangement. Productive Simpson clonality was computed per sample as the square root of Simpson's diversity index over productive rearrangements. Not all clones reach the TCRdb copy of this immuneACCESS table, which keeps in-frame sequences only. Checked studies attribute under half of the gap to unresolved V genes and leave the rest unexplained. V and J calls and clone size are given by that table; D and trimming were obtained from the DNA. This sample has more than 30,000 clones in its table, and approximately 94% of those were observed once. The ten largest clones add up to under 5% of the sample.

Whole blood was collected in K2EDTA tubes by collaborating institutions according to the institutions' own protocols. For TCRbeta analysis, collaborators shipped samples as frozen whole blood, isolated PBMCs, or DNA extracted from either of those sample types. This clonotype originated in a human donor with active COVID-19. The donor label of this sample is uncertain. The sequenced material came from peripheral blood. The chain links TRBV15 with TRBJ1-1; a stretch of 9 junction bases matches TRBD1. The nucleotide sequence reads TGTGCCACCAGGGCGACAGGGGGGACTGAAGCTTTCTTT. This gives the protein CATRATGGTEAFF.